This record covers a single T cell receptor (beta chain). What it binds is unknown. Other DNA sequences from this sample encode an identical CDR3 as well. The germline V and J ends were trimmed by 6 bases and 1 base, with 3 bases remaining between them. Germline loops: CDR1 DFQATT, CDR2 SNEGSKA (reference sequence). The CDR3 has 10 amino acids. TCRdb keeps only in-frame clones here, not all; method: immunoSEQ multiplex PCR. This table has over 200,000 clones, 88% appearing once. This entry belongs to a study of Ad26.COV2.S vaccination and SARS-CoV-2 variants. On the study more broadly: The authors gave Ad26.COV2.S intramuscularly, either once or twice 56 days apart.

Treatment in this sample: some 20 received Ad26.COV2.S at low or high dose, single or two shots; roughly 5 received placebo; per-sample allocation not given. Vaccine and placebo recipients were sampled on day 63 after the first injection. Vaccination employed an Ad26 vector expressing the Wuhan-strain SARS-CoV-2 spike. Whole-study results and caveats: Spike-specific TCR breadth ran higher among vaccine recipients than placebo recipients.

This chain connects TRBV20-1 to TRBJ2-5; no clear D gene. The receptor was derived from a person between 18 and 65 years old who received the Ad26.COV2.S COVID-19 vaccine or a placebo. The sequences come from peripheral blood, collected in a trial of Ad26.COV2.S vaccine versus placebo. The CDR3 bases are TGCAGTGCCCGCCAAGAGACCCAGTACTTC. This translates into CSARQETQYF.